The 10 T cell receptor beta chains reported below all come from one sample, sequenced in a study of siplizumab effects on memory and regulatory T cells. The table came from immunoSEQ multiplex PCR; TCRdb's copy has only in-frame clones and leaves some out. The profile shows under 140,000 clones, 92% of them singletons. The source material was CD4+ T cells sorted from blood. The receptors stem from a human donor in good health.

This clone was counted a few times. The chain's CDR3 is CAWSASSGNTIYF. In DNA form, the CDR3 reads TGTGCCTGGAGCGCTTCAAGTGGAAACACCATATATTTT. The chain links TRBV30 to TRBJ1-3; unclear D gene. This CDR3 has 13 amino acids. Germline V gene lookup returns CDR1 GTSNPN and CDR2 SVGIG (reference sequence). Trimming removed 3 bases from V and 3 bases from J, with 9 bases in between.

The CDR3 reads CASSPNQGGDTEAFF. The CDR3 nucleotides read TGTGCCAGCAGCCCTAACCAGGGAGGGGACACTGAAGCTTTCTTT. The rearrangement links TRBV5-4 to TRBJ1-1, with a tentative D call TRBD1 (5 bases). Trimming stripped 4 bases from V and 3 bases from J, with 16 bases between. Per germline, CDR1 SGHNT and CDR2 YYREEE (reference sequence). The CDR3 extends over 15 amino acids.

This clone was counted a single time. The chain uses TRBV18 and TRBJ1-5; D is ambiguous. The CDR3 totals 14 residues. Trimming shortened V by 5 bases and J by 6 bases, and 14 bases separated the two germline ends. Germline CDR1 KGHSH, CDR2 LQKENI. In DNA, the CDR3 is TGTGCCAGCTCAACCGGGCCGGAAGGTCAGCCCCAGCATTTT. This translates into CASSTGPEGQPQHF.

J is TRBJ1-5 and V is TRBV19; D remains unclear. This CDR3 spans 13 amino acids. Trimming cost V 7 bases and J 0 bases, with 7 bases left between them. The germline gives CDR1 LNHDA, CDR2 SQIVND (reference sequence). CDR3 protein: CASKATSNQPQHF. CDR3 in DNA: TGTGCCAGTAAGGCAACTAGCAATCAGCCCCAGCATTTT.

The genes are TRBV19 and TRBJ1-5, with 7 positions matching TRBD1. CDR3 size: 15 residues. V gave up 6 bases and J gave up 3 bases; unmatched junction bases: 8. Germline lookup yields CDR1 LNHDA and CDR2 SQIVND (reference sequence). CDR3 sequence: CASSQDRVDNQPQHF. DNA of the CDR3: TGTGCCAGTAGCCAAGACAGGGTTGACAATCAGCCCCAGCATTTT.

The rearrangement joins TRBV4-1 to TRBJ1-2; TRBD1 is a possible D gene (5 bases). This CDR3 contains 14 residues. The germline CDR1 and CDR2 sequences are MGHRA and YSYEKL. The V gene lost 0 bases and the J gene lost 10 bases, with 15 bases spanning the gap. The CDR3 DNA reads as TGCGCCAGCAGCCAAGATATTCGCCGGGGCCTCTACACCTTC. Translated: CASSQDIRRGLYTF.

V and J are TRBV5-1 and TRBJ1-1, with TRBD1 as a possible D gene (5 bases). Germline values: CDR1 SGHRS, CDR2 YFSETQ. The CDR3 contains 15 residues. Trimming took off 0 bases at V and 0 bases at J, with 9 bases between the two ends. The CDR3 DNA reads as TGCGCCAGCAGCTTGGGACAGCTCATGAACACTGAAGCTTTCTTT. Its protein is CASSLGQLMNTEAFF. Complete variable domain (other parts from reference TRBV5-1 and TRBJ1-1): KAGVTQTPRYLIKTRGQQVTLSCSPISGHRSVSWYQQTPGQGLQFLFEYFSETQRNKGNFPGRFSGRQFSNSRSEMNVSTLELGDSALYLCASSLGQLMNTEAFFGQGTRLTVV.

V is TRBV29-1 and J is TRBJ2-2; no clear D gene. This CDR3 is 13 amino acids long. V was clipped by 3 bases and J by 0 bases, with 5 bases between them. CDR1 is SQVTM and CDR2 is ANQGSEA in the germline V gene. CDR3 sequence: CSVDSANTGELFF. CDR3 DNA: TGCAGCGTTGACTCTGCGAACACCGGGGAGCTGTTTTTT.

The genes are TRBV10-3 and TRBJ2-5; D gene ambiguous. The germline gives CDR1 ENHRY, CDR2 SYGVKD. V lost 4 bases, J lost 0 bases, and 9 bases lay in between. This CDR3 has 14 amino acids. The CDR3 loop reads CAISAGRDQETQYF. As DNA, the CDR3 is TGTGCCATCAGTGCTGGCCGCGACCAAGAGACCCAGTACTTC.

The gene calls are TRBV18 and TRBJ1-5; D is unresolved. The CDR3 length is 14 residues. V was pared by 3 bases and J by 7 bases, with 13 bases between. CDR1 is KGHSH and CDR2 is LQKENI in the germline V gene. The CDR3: CASSPTQGLQPQHF. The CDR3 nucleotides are TGTGCCAGCTCACCCACCCAAGGGTTGCAGCCCCAGCATTTT.